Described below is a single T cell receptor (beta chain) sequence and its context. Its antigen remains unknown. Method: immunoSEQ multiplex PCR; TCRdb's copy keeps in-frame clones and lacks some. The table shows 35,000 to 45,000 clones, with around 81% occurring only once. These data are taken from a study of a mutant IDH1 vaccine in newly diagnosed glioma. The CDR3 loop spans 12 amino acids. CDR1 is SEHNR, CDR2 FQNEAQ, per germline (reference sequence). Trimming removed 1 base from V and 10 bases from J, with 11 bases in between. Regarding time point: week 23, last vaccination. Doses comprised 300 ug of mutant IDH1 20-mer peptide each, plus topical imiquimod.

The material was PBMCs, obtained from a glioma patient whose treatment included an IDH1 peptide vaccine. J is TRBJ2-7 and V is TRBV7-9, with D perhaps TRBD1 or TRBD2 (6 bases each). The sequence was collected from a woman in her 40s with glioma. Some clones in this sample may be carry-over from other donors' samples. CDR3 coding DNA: TGTGCCAGCAGCTTAGGATCGGGGGCCCAGTACTTC. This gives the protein CASSLGSGAQYF.